These 29 T cell receptor beta chains were all obtained from the same sample, sequenced in a study of T cell repertoires in cytomegalovirus infection. In TCRdb, the reads were re-called with MiXCR into one record per CDR3 protein. The table shows some 71,000 distinct CDR3 sequences, with about 29% occurring only once. Antigens for these TCRs are unknown. The sequences come from CD8+ T cells from cultured PBMCs, collected from culture after CMV antigen stimulation. All receptors come from a human donor in good health (CMV status not recorded). Some clones in this sample may be carry-over from other donors' samples.

This clonotype was counted once. V is TRBV3-1 and J is TRBJ2-1, with TRBD2 matching over 10 bases. CDR3 length: 19 residues. Per germline, CDR1 LGHDT and CDR2 YNNKEL (reference sequence). Trimming at V came to 0 bases and at J to 1 base, leaving 9 bases not matched to a gene. The CDR3 DNA sequence: TGTGCCAGCAGCCAAGATTATCGGACTAGCGGCCGATCCTACAATGAGCAGTTCTTC. Translation gives CASSQDYRTSGRSYNEQFF.

The J gene is TRBJ1-2, the V gene TRBV10-3; perhaps TRBD1 as D (5 bases). The CDR3 contains 13 residues. Trimming left V 0 bases short and J 10 bases short, with 12 bases between. Germline lookup yields CDR1 ENHRY and CDR2 SYGVKD. The CDR3 protein is CAISESGGLDYTF. The CDR3 DNA is TGTGCCATCAGTGAGTCTGGGGGTCTCGACTACACCTTC.

Regarding this clonotype: An end of the junction does not agree with germline; a read error may underlie this. The gene calls are TRBV11-2 and TRBJ1-1; TRBD1 matches at 7 bases. In germline, CDR1 is SGHAT, CDR2 FQNNGV. This CDR3 region has 15 residues. This CDR3 reads CASSTSQGLKTEAFF. The CDR3 DNA follows: TGTGCCAGCAGCACCTCACAGGGGCTGAAGACTGAAGCTTTCTTT.

This clonotype occurred once. The chain recombines TRBV9 with TRBJ2-2; 7 bases match TRBD2. CDR1 SGDLS and CDR2 YYNGEE come from the germline V gene. This CDR3 is 15 amino acids long. J lost 1 base, V lost 4 bases, and 4 bases had no gene match. The CDR3 protein is CASSLGTMNTGELFF. CDR3 in DNA: TGTGCCAGCAGCCTTGGGACTATGAACACCGGGGAGCTGTTTTTT.

This clonotype was found a few times. The chain links TRBV6-8 to TRBJ2-7, with 8 bases that match TRBD1. Trimming removed 6 bases from V and 4 bases from J; junction bases left unmatched: 20. Germline assignment: CDR1 MNHGY and CDR2 SAAAGT. The CDR3 consists of 18 residues. CDR3 sequence: CASRHGQGNSAEEYEQYF. The CDR3 DNA reads as TGTGCCAGCAGACATGGACAGGGTAATTCGGCTGAGGAATACGAGCAGTACTTC.

Many counts were recorded for this clonotype. The chain employs TRBV7-2 and TRBJ2-7; D perhaps matches TRBD1 (6 bases). Trimming left V 4 bases short and J 0 bases short, with 19 bases between. This CDR3 comprises 17 residues. The germline V gene has CDR1 SGHTA and CDR2 FQGNSA. CDR3 region: CASSSPPGTPNSYEQYF. The CDR3 nucleotides are TGTGCCAGCAGCTCTCCCCCGGGGACACCTAACTCCTACGAGCAGTACTTC.

The table lists this clonotype with a few counts. This sequence joins TRBV15 and TRBJ2-1; 8 bases fit TRBD2. V was pared by 0 bases and J by 6 bases, with 13 bases of the junction left unmatched. Germline V gene sequence: CDR1 LNHNV, CDR2 YYDKDF (reference sequence). The CDR3 spans 18 residues. CDR3 in amino acids: CATSREGGSAGDGNEQFF. CDR3 in DNA: TGTGCCACCAGCAGAGAGGGGGGTTCAGCGGGAGACGGCAATGAGCAGTTCTTC. The variable domain in full, completed from reference TRBV15 and TRBJ2-1, reads DAMVIQNPRYQVTQFGKPVTLSCSQTLNHNVMYWYQQKSSQAPKLLFHYYDKDFNNEADTPDNFQSRRPNTSFCFLDIRSPGLGDTAMYLCATSREGGSAGDGNEQFFGPGTRLTVL.

This chain links TRBV14 with TRBJ2-6; D remains ambiguous. The germline gives CDR1 SGHDN, CDR2 FVKESK. V lost 0 bases to trimming and J lost 1 base, with 19 bases between them. This CDR3 contains 20 residues. CDR3 region: CASSQDEVSHPGSGANVLTF. The DNA of the CDR3 is TGTGCCAGCAGCCAAGATGAAGTCAGCCACCCCGGGTCTGGGGCCAACGTCCTGACTTTC.

J is TRBJ2-4 and V is TRBV13, with 7 bases fitting TRBD1. There are 17 residues in the CDR3. V dropped 4 bases and J dropped 3; count of bases not matched to a gene: 12. CDR1 is PRHDT, CDR2 FYEKMQ, per germline (reference sequence). The CDR3 here is CASSSRGDRVDKNIQYF. The CDR3 region has the DNA TGTGCCAGCAGCTCAAGGGGTGACAGGGTTGACAAAAACATTCAGTACTTC.

This clonotype was detected only a few times. V gene TRBV24-1 combines with J gene TRBJ2-1; D unresolved. The CDR3 length is 15 residues. Between the trimmed V and J ends, which lost 3 bases and 0 bases, there was a span of 8 bases. Germline values: CDR1 KGHDR, CDR2 SFDVKD. CDR3 sequence (DNA): TGTGCCACCAGTGATAGACAAAGCTCCTACAATGAGCAGTTCTTC. Residues: CATSDRQSSYNEQFF.

This clonotype was seen many times. The chain combines TRBV27 with TRBJ2-3; 7 nucleotides line up with TRBD2. The CDR3 sequence is 18 residues long. Germline lookup yields CDR1 MNHEY and CDR2 SMNVEV (reference sequence). The J segment lost 1 base and the V segment lost 2 bases, leaving 12 bases of the junction unmatched. CDR3 loop: CASSLNPTPSGGTDTQYF. As DNA, the CDR3 is TGTGCCAGCAGTTTAAACCCCACGCCGAGCGGGGGCACAGATACGCAGTATTTT.

The V call is TRBV7-8, the J call TRBJ2-1; 10 nucleotides agree with TRBD2. Germline V CDR1 and CDR2: SGHVS, FQNEAQ. The CDR3 runs to 12 residues. The J segment lost 6 bases and the V segment lost 9 bases, leaving 2 bases of the junction unmatched. The CDR3 DNA is TGTGCCAGTATAGCGGGAGGCAATGAGCAGTTCTTC. This gives the protein CASIAGGNEQFF.

This clonotype was observed a handful of times. This rearrangement joins TRBV27 to TRBJ1-1, with D maybe TRBD1 (5 bases). Germline V CDR1 and CDR2: MNHEY, SMNVEV (reference sequence). This CDR3 has 15 residues. The V end lost 6 bases, the J end lost 8 bases, and 22 bases lay between the germline ends. The CDR3 protein is CASSLSTGGSREAFF. DNA for the CDR3: TGTGCCAGCAGCCTGTCAACCGGGGGTTCAAGAGAAGCTTTCTTT.

The V call is TRBV7-6, the J call TRBJ2-5; 9 bases align to TRBD1. CDR3 size: 18 residues. CDR1 is SGHVS and CDR2 is FNYEAQ in the germline V gene. After removal of 3 bases from V and 5 bases from J, the junction contained 16 bases not matched to a gene. The CDR3 sequence is CASSFFNRGRDVRETQYF. CDR3 DNA: TGTGCCAGCAGCTTCTTCAACAGGGGGCGCGACGTGCGGGAGACCCAGTACTTC. The full variable domain, with the rest looked up from reference TRBV7-6 and TRBJ2-5, is GAGVSQSPRYKVTKRGQDVALRCDPISGHVSLYWYRQALGQGPEFLTYFNYEAQQDKSGLPNDRFSAERPEGSISTLTIQRTEQRDSAMYRCASSFFNRGRDVRETQYFGPGTRLLVL.

This sequence joins TRBV10-3 and TRBJ1-1; D not certain. The CDR3 runs 13 residues. From germline, CDR1 is ENHRY and CDR2 SYGVKD. Trimming pared 2 bases from V and 3 bases from J, leaving 7 bases between. The CDR3 DNA is TGTGCCATCAGTGAGGGTCGGGACACTGAAGCTTTCTTT. It encodes CAISEGRDTEAFF.

This clonotype was observed at least ten times. The V gene is TRBV7-2, the J gene TRBJ2-3; D tentatively reads TRBD1 or TRBD2 (5 bases each). The CDR3 runs 16 residues. Germline values: CDR1 SGHTA, CDR2 FQGNSA. Trimming removed 0 bases at V and 2 bases at J, with 12 bases between. As DNA, the CDR3 is TGTGCCAGCAGCTTAGCGCAGGGTAGCGCCACAGATACGCAGTATTTT. It encodes CASSLAQGSATDTQYF. Based on the CDR3 plus reference TRBV7-2 and TRBJ2-3, the full variable domain is GAGVSQSPSNKVTEKGKDVELRCDPISGHTALYWYRQSLGQGLEFLIYFQGNSAPDKSGLPSDRFSAERTGGSVSTLTIQRTQQEDSAVYLCASSLAQGSATDTQYFGPGTRLTVL.

This clonotype showed up many times. The J gene is TRBJ2-7, the V gene TRBV7-8; the D gene is possibly TRBD2 (5 bases). V lost 5 bases and J lost 4, with 24 bases in between. The CDR3 length is 17 residues. Germline V gives CDR1 SGHVS, CDR2 FQNEAQ. The CDR3 DNA reads TGTGCCAGCAGCCACCCTTGGGGAGTAAGGGCCGGGTACGAGCAGTACTTC. Protein product: CASSHPWGVRAGYEQYF.

This clonotype was picked up many times. This rearrangement joins TRBV6-1 to TRBJ1-5; D remains unclear. V was clipped by 6 bases and J by 3 bases, with 12 bases between them. The CDR3 loop spans 14 amino acids. The germline V gene encodes CDR1 MNHNS and CDR2 SASEGT. CDR3 DNA: TGTGCCAGCAGCTCCGAGAGGGTCAATCAGCCCCAGCATTTT. It is translated as CASSSERVNQPQHF.

This rearrangement joins TRBV5-6 to TRBJ2-3, with D possibly matching TRBD1 (6 bases). CDR3 size: 16 residues. Trimming cost V 1 base and J 6 bases, with 18 bases left between them. Germline CDR1 SGHDT, CDR2 YYEEEE. CDR3 residues: CASSLLGTSRVDTQYF. The CDR3 DNA follows: TGTGCCAGCAGCTTGCTAGGGACATCCCGTGTGGATACGCAGTATTTT.

This clonotype appeared once. This chain links TRBV19 with TRBJ2-2, with unresolved D. This CDR3 is 13 amino acids long. The germline V gene encodes CDR1 LNHDA and CDR2 SQIVND (reference sequence). V was pared by 3 bases and J by 7 bases, with 9 bases between. The CDR3 DNA follows: TGTGCCAGTAGTATTTGGGGAATCGGGGAGCTGTTTTTT. This sequence encodes CASSIWGIGELFF.

The chain recombines TRBV6-2 or TRBV6-3 with TRBJ2-2; 8 bases are a match to TRBD2. Trimming took 0 bases from V and 2 from J; bases not matched to a gene: 11. This CDR3 comprises 19 residues. Germline CDR1 and CDR2: MNHEY and SVGEGT. The CDR3: CASSYSTRGLAVNTGELFF. The CDR3 DNA is TGTGCCAGCAGTTACTCAACGCGAGGACTAGCTGTTAACACCGGGGAGCTGTTTTTT.

This clonotype was seen repeatedly, ten times or more. The CDR3 DNA reads TGTGCCAGCAGTTATGCCGGGACAGGGACCTACGAGCAGTACTTC. It yields the protein CASSYAGTGTYEQYF. V and J are TRBV6-5 and TRBJ2-7; 9 bases map to TRBD1. The length of the CDR3 is 15 residues. The J segment lost 2 bases and the V segment lost 3 bases, leaving 5 bases of the junction unmatched. The germline gives CDR1 MNHEY, CDR2 SVGAGI.

This clonotype was seen only a few times. The chain uses TRBV12-3 or TRBV12-4 and TRBJ1-1, with a tentative D call TRBD1 (6 bases). With 4 bases removed from V and 4 bases from J, the gap between germline ends came to 13 bases. The CDR3 runs to 14 residues. The CDR3 spells CASSYGGASTEAFF. As DNA, the CDR3 is TGTGCCAGCAGTTACGGGGGCGCGAGCACTGAAGCTTTCTTT.

In this sample, this clonotype turned up a few times. The rearrangement joins TRBV27 to TRBJ1-6; tentative D call: TRBD1 (5 bases). The CDR3 runs 13 residues. In germline, CDR1 is MNHEY, CDR2 SMNVEV (reference sequence). Trimming removed 8 bases from V and 8 bases from J, with 13 bases in between. CDR3 sequence (DNA): TGTGCCAGCGGGGGGGGAGCTGATTCACCCCTCCACTTT. Protein: CASGGGADSPLHF.

As regards this clonotype: The limits of the CDR3 on the DNA are not certain, so only TCRdb's listed CDR3 is given. The chain carries TRBV6-2 or TRBV6-3 and TRBJ2-7; the DNA was not used to check the table's D call, TRBD1. CDR1 MNHEY and CDR2 SVGEGT come from the germline V gene. With termini counted, the CDR3 has 15 amino acids. The CDR3 loop reads CASSSSLTGLIEQYF.

This clonotype was detected a few times. In DNA form, the CDR3 reads TGTGCCAGTGGACAGGCGGGGAATCAGCCCCAGCATTTT. This codes for CASGQAGNQPQHF. The chain uses TRBV28 and TRBJ1-5; 7 bases fit TRBD1. Losses at the gene ends were 9 bases for V and 4 bases for J; bases not matched to a gene: 6. CDR3 length equals 13 residues. Looked up from germline, CDR1 is MDHEN and CDR2 is SYDVKM.

The rearrangement links TRBV7-9 to TRBJ2-5, with D tentatively TRBD1 (6 bases). The CDR3 has 15 residues. The germline CDR1 and CDR2 sequences are SEHNR and FQNEAQ (reference sequence). V shed 4 bases and J shed 6 bases, with 18 bases lying between them. This CDR3 reads CASSSETGDKKTQYF. For the CDR3, the DNA is TGTGCCAGCAGCTCGGAGACAGGAGATAAGAAGACCCAGTACTTC.

The chain joins TRBV24-1 to TRBJ2-3; TRBD1 matches at 11 bases. The CDR3 is 16 residues long. V lost 4 bases, J lost 5 bases, and 7 bases stayed unmatched. Germline CDR1 reads KGHDR; CDR2 reads SFDVKD. The chain's CDR3 is CATSDLDRGRGDTQYF. The CDR3 DNA follows: TGTGCCACCAGTGACCTGGACAGGGGGCGGGGAGATACGCAGTATTTT.

The chain is built from TRBV12-3 or TRBV12-4 and TRBJ1-5; 10 bases map to TRBD1. J gave up 4 bases and V 1 base, and 4 bases lay outside the gene matches. The CDR3 runs to 16 residues. In DNA form, the CDR3 reads TGTGCCAGCAGTTTAGGAAGGACAGGGGGGAATCAGCCCCAGCATTTT. This sequence encodes CASSLGRTGGNQPQHF.